This T cell receptor beta chain is from a study of shared clonotypes between healthy human individuals. The overall study: Ranging from 18 to 49 in age, donors were two women and a few men.

The run depth of the assay was deep. This table comes from immunoSEQ multiplex PCR, and its TCRdb copy is limited to in-frame clones, with some not included. Of about 470,000 clones detected, around 79% appear once; the ten largest clones hold about 13%. Turning to this clone: Its matching antigen is unknown.

The unsorted samples took 90 million or so PBMCs to get genomic DNA. The V end lost 1 base, the J end lost 0 bases, and 10 bases lay between the germline ends. CDR3 length: 15 residues. From germline, CDR1 is SGHDT and CDR2 YYEEEE. Broader study findings: Clonotype sharing among donors likely depends on sequencing depth.

V and J are TRBV5-6 and TRBJ1-2; no definite D call. This clonotype originated in a woman between 40 and 55 years old in good health. Some clones in this sample may be carry-over from other donors' samples. The specimen was PBMCs. CDR3 sequence: CASSLSAAANYGYTF. The CDR3 nucleotides read TGTGCCAGCAGCTTGTCGGCAGCAGCTAACTATGGCTACACCTTC. The entire variable domain, with the rest obtained from reference TRBV5-6 and TRBJ1-2, is as follows: DAGVTQSPTHLIKTRGQQVTLRCSPKSGHDTVSWYQQALGQGPQFIFQYYEEEERQRGNFPDRFSGHQFPNYSSELNVNALLLGDSALYLCASSLSAAANYGYTFGSGTRLTVV.